These 10 T cell receptor beta chains were all obtained from the same sample, sequenced in a study of T-cell memory formation after mild COVID-19. TCRdb called the 5' RACE reads again in MiXCR, with one record for every CDR3 protein. The table includes 190,000 or so distinct CDR3 sequences, 27% detected once. The sequenced sample was PBMCs or a T cell subset sorted from them (not recorded which). The source is an adult woman who had mild COVID-19 (a few samples of this study predate the infection). Cell type and time point are not known.

The chain combines TRBV20-1 with TRBJ1-6; D is unclear. From germline, CDR1 is DFQATT and CDR2 SNEGSKA (reference sequence). CDR3 size: 13 residues. The V end was cut by 2 bases, the J end by 8 bases, with 10 bases between. DNA for the CDR3: TGCAGTGCTAGAATTACAGCTGATTCACCCCTCCACTTT. Its translation is CSARITADSPLHF.

This sequence joins TRBV11-3 and TRBJ2-7; TRBD1 matches at 10 bases. The CDR3 length is 14 residues. The junction had 6 bases not matched to a gene; V was cut back by 5 bases and J by 5 bases. Per the germline V gene, CDR1 is SGHNT and CDR2 is YENEEA. The CDR3 loop is CASSPGQGVNEQYF. The CDR3 DNA reads TGTGCCAGCAGCCCCGGACAGGGGGTCAACGAGCAGTACTTC.

This clonotype was picked up a small number of times. The V and J genes are TRBV20-1 and TRBJ1-1; no reliable D call. The CDR3 totals 12 residues. The V and J ends lost 0 bases and 11 bases respectively, with 13 bases between them. The germline CDR1 and CDR2 sequences are DFQATT and SNEGSKA (reference sequence). The CDR3 is CSAREQTPWAFF. CDR3 in DNA: TGCAGTGCTAGAGAACAGACCCCTTGGGCTTTCTTT.

This clonotype was counted a few times. The V and J genes are TRBV5-5 and TRBJ2-1, with 13 bases that match TRBD2. The germline V gene has CDR1 SGHKS and CDR2 YYEKEE (reference sequence). After removal of 5 bases from V and 3 bases from J, the junction contained 5 bases not matched to a gene. CDR3 length: 16 residues. DNA of the CDR3: TGTGCCAGCAGACACGGGACTAGCGGGGTCTACAATGAGCAGTTCTTC. Translation: CASRHGTSGVYNEQFF.

A few counts support this clonotype. The chain recombines TRBV5-1 with TRBJ2-5, with D uncertain. The CDR3 loop spans 15 amino acids. Germline assignment: CDR1 SGHRS and CDR2 YFSETQ. Trimming pared 1 base from V and 2 bases from J, leaving 12 bases between. The chain's CDR3 is CASSLSRPPQETQYF. The CDR3 DNA reads TGCGCCAGCAGCTTGTCGAGGCCCCCACAAGAGACCCAGTACTTC.

This rearrangement joins TRBV7-2 to TRBJ2-1; 12 nucleotides line up with TRBD2. This CDR3 spans 17 amino acids. Per the germline V gene, CDR1 is SGHTA and CDR2 is FQGNSA. Trimming at V came to 4 bases and at J to 7 bases, leaving 11 bases not matched to a gene. CDR3 sequence: CASSSFSSGRAMNEQFF. CDR3 nucleotides: TGTGCCAGCAGCTCATTTTCTAGCGGGAGGGCTATGAATGAGCAGTTCTTC.

V gene TRBV6-2 or TRBV6-3 combines with J gene TRBJ1-1; D gene uncertain. The CDR3 totals 12 residues. V was cut by 6 bases and J by 7 bases, with 12 bases left in between. The germline V gene encodes CDR1 MNHEY and CDR2 SVGEGT. The DNA for the CDR3 is TGTGCCAGCAGCGACGGATGGGGTGAAGCTTTCTTT. Its protein is CASSDGWGEAFF.

This chain connects TRBV10-3 to TRBJ2-6, with D hard to call. CDR1 is ENHRY, CDR2 SYGVKD, per germline. CDR3 size: 15 residues. Trimming took 4 bases from V and 1 from J, leaving 8 bases between them. The CDR3 reads CAISAWVSGANVLTF. The CDR3 region has the DNA TGTGCCATCAGTGCTTGGGTTTCTGGGGCCAACGTCCTGACTTTC.

This clonotype was picked up a small number of times. The chain links TRBV9 to TRBJ1-1; no definite D call. Trimming took off 0 bases at V and 11 bases at J, with 14 bases between the two ends. The CDR3 extends over 13 amino acids. The germline gives CDR1 SGDLS, CDR2 YYNGEE. In DNA, the CDR3 is TGTGCCAGCAGCGTAGGGCGAATGGCAAAGGCTTTCTTT. Translating it yields CASSVGRMAKAFF.

The CDR3 spells CASSRLVGDPSTDTQYF. CDR3 bases: TGTGCCAGCAGCCGACTTGTGGGGGATCCAAGCACAGATACGCAGTATTTT. The V call is TRBV12-3 or TRBV12-4, the J call TRBJ2-3; D could derive from TRBD1 or TRBD2 (5 bases each). The V end lost 6 bases, the J end lost 0 bases, and 19 bases lay between the germline ends. The CDR3 is made up of 17 amino acids.